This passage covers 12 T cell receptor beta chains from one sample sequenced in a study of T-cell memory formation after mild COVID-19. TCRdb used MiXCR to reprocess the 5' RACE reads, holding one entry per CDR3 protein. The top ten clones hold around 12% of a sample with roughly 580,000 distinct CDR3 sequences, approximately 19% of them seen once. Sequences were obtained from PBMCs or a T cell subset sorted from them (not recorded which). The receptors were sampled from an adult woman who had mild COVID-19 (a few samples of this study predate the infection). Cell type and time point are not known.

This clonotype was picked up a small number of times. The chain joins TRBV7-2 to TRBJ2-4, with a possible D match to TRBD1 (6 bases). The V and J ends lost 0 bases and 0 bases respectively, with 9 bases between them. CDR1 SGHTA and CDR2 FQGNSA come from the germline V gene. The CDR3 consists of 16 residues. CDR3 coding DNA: TGTGCCAGCAGCTTAGCGGGGGCACTAGCCAAAAACATTCAGTACTTC. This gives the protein CASSLAGALAKNIQYF. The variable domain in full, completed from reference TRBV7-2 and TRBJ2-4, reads GAGVSQSPSNKVTEKGKDVELRCDPISGHTALYWYRQSLGQGLEFLIYFQGNSAPDKSGLPSDRFSAERTGGSVSTLTIQRTQQEDSAVYLCASSLAGALAKNIQYFGAGTRLSVL.

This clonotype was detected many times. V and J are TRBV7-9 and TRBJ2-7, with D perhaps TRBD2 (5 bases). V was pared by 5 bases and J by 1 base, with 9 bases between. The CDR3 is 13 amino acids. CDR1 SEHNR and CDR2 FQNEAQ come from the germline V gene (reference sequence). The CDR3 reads CASSPPGSYEQYF. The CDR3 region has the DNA TGTGCCAGCAGCCCACCGGGGTCCTACGAGCAGTACTTC.

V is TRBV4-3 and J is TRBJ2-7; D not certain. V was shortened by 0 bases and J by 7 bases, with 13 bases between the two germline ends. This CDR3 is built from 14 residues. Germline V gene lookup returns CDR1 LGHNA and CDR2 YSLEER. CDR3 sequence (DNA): TGCGCCAGCAGCCAAGATTTTGTTAGCATAGAGCAGTACTTC. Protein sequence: CASSQDFVSIEQYF.

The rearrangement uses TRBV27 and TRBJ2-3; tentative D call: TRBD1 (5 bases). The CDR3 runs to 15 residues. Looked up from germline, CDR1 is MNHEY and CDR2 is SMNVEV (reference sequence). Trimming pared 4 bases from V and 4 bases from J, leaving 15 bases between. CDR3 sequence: CASSSYRTSADTQYF. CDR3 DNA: TGTGCCAGCAGTTCCTACAGGACATCGGCAGATACGCAGTATTTT.

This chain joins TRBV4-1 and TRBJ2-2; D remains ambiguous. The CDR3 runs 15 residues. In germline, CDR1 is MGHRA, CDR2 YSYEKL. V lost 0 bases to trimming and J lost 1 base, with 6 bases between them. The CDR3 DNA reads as TGCGCCAGCAGCCAAGATGATAGGAACACCGGGGAGCTGTTTTTT. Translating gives CASSQDDRNTGELFF.

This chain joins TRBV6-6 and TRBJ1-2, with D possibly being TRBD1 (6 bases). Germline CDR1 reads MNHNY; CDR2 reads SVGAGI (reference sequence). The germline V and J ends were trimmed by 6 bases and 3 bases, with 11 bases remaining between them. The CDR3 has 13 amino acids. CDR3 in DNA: TGTGCCAGCAGACACAGGGAGGACTATGGCTACACCTTC. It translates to CASRHREDYGYTF.

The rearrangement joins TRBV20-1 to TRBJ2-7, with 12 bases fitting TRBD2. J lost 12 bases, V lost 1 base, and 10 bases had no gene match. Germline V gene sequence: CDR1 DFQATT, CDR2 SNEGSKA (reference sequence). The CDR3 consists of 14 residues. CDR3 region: CSARGVGTSGGPYF. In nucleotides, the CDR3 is TGCAGTGCTAGAGGGGTCGGAACTAGCGGGGGGCCGTACTTC.

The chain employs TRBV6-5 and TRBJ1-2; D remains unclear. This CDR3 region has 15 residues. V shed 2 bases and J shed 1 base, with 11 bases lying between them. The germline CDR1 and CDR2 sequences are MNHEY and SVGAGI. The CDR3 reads CASSYNKGFNYGYTF. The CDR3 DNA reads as TGTGCCAGCAGTTACAATAAAGGATTTAACTATGGCTACACCTTC.

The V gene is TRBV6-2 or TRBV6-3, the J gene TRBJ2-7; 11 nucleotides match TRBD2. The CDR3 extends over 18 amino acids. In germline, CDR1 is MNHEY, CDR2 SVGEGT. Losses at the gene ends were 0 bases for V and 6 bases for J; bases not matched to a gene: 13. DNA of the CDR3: TGTGCCAGCAGTTACTCGCGGAGAATAGCGGGGGGGCTTTCCGAGCAGTACTTC. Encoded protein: CASSYSRRIAGGLSEQYF.

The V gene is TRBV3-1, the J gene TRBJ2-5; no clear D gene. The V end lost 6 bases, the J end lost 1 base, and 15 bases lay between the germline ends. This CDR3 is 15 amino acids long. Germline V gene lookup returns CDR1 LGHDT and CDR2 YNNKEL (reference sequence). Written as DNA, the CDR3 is TGTGCCAGCAGTGACATACAGAGACTCCAAGAGACCCAGTACTTC. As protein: CASSDIQRLQETQYF.

The CDR3 reads CSAPKPGTSGTDTQYF. The CDR3 region has the DNA TGCAGTGCGCCTAAGCCCGGGACTAGCGGCACAGATACGCAGTATTTT. The chain couples TRBV20-1 to TRBJ2-3, with 10 bases matching TRBD2. Trimming removed 6 bases from V and 1 base from J; junction bases left unmatched: 10. The CDR3 is 16 amino acids. The germline V gene has CDR1 DFQATT and CDR2 SNEGSKA (reference sequence).

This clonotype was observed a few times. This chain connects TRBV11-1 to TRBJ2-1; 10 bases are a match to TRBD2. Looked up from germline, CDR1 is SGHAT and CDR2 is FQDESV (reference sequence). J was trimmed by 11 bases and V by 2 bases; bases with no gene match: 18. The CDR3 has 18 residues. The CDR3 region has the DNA TGTGCCAGCAGCTTACGAGGGCCGAGTAGCGGGAGGTTGAGTAAGCAGTTCTTC. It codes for CASSLRGPSSGRLSKQFF.